Below, 10 T cell receptor beta chains from the same sample are listed, as sequenced in a study of memory CD4+ T cells and cytomegalovirus serostatus. Sequenced by immunoSEQ multiplex PCR; TCRdb stores in-frame clones only, minus some. The sample contains about 57,000 clones, 65% to 80% of which appear only once. The sort gate was single viable CD3+CD4+CD8-CD45RO+ cells for memory CD4+ T cells. Sequences were obtained from memory CD4+ T cells from blood. These receptor sequences come from an adult in good health and CMV-seronegative.

The chain combines TRBV4-1 with TRBJ2-1; 11 bases are shared with TRBD1. Germline V gives CDR1 MGHRA, CDR2 YSYEKL. J gave up 5 bases and V 4 bases, and 4 bases lay outside the gene matches. The CDR3 spans 15 residues. CDR3 in DNA: TGCGCCAGCAGCCGAGGACAGGGGGCGAACAATGAGCAGTTCTTC. Its translation is CASSRGQGANNEQFF.

V and J are TRBV4-1 and TRBJ2-3, with no clear D. Germline values: CDR1 MGHRA, CDR2 YSYEKL. Trimming pared 6 bases from V and 4 bases from J, leaving 11 bases between. CDR3 size: 13 residues. The CDR3 DNA is TGCGCCAGCAGTCGGGTGTACGCAGATACGCAGTATTTT. Amino acid sequence: CASSRVYADTQYF.

The rearrangement uses TRBV4-1 and TRBJ2-3; D not certain. The germline gives CDR1 MGHRA, CDR2 YSYEKL. V lost 4 bases to trimming and J lost 4 bases, with 15 bases between them. This CDR3 has 15 residues. Written as DNA, the CDR3 is TGCGCCAGCAGCCCCGGGTACAGTTTATCAGATACGCAGTATTTT. Translating gives CASSPGYSLSDTQYF.

This clone was found once. The chain recombines TRBV29-1 with TRBJ2-7; 9 bases align to TRBD1. V lost 8 bases and J lost 7; bases outside the gene matches: 9. CDR1 is SQVTM and CDR2 is ANQGSEA in the germline V gene. The CDR3 spans 12 residues. DNA of the CDR3: TGCAGCTGCCGGGACAGGGTCTGGGAGCAGTACTTC. Protein product: CSCRDRVWEQYF.

This clone is a singleton in its sample. The chain joins TRBV28 to TRBJ1-2, with 7 bases identical to TRBD1. This CDR3 comprises 14 residues. Germline CDR1 reads MDHEN; CDR2 reads SYDVKM. Unmatched junction bases numbered 7, after V lost 5 bases and J lost 4 bases. Here the CDR3 reads CASSPPTGSYGYTF. The CDR3 DNA sequence: TGTGCCAGCAGTCCCCCGACAGGGTCCTATGGCTACACCTTC.

This clone turned up a few times. This chain connects TRBV18 to TRBJ2-5; D gene unclear. This CDR3 contains 13 residues. Germline CDR1 and CDR2: KGHSH and LQKENI. V lost 6 bases, J lost 2 bases, and 10 bases lay in between. Here the CDR3 DNA reads TGTGCCAGCTCCTCCACACAGCAAGAGACCCAGTACTTC. As protein: CASSSTQQETQYF.

This clone was picked up one time. This chain joins TRBV6-5 and TRBJ2-7; 9 bases are shared with TRBD1. V dropped 5 bases and J dropped 4; count of bases not matched to a gene: 9. CDR3 length: 15 residues. The V gene's germline CDR1 is MNHEY and CDR2 SVGAGI. In nucleotides, the CDR3 is TGTGCCAGCAGTCAACAACCGGGACAGGGATACGAGCAGTACTTC. Encoded protein: CASSQQPGQGYEQYF.

The V call is TRBV5-4, the J call TRBJ1-1, with TRBD1 as a possible D gene (5 bases). V was cut by 2 bases and J by 4 bases, with 9 bases left in between. The CDR3 is made up of 13 amino acids. CDR1 is SGHNT, CDR2 YYREEE, per germline (reference sequence). This CDR3 is CASSFRGGTEAFF. CDR3 nucleotides: TGTGCCAGCAGCTTCCGGGGGGGCACTGAAGCTTTCTTT.

The V call is TRBV9, the J call TRBJ2-1; TRBD2 matches 7 bases. In germline, CDR1 is SGDLS, CDR2 YYNGEE. The CDR3 has 15 residues. Germline trimming cut 3 bases from V and 2 bases from J; bases unmatched to any gene: 5. The CDR3 here is CASSAAGLTYNEQFF. The CDR3 DNA follows: TGTGCCAGCAGCGCAGCGGGACTAACCTACAATGAGCAGTTCTTC.

This chain joins TRBV7-9 and TRBJ1-1; D remains ambiguous. Germline loops: CDR1 SEHNR, CDR2 FQNEAQ (reference sequence). Trimming removed 3 bases at V and 4 bases at J, with 12 bases between. The CDR3 totals 14 residues. The CDR3 nucleotides read TGTGCCAGCAGCTTCGGGGAAAAGGGCACTGAAGCTTTCTTT. Amino acid sequence: CASSFGEKGTEAFF.